One TCR beta chain is described in this entry. No antigen is known for it. This specimen comes from a study of radiotherapy plus CTLA-4 blockade in lung cancer. Sequenced by immunoSEQ multiplex PCR; TCRdb stores in-frame clones only, minus some. The sample has around 71,000 clones, 65% to 85% seen once; the top ten hold 15% to 20%. Regarding the study as a whole: There was expansion of tumor-derived TCR clones in blood after radiotherapy plus ipilimumab.

The specimen comprised peripheral blood, sampled from a patient treated with radiotherapy plus ipilimumab. The clonotype was recovered from a human donor with non-small cell lung cancer whose response to radiotherapy plus ipilimumab could not be evaluated. Some clones in this sample may be carry-over from other donors' samples.

CDR3 DNA: TGTGCCAGCTCGTCGGAGTCCTACGAGCAGTACTTC. Amino acid sequence: CASSSESYEQYF. The gene calls are TRBV2 and TRBJ2-7; D is ambiguous. The CDR3 spans 12 residues. From germline, CDR1 is SNHLY and CDR2 FYNNEI. V lost 8 bases and J lost 1, with 9 bases in between.